This T cell receptor beta chain was sequenced during a study of metastatic and nonmetastatic thyroid tumors. Findings and limits, study-wide: When malignant thyroid tumors were compared with benign nodules, TCR beta diversity was reportedly significantly higher in the malignant tumors. This held in both blood and tumor samples.

Patients underwent thyroid surgery, and none had received any treatment before it. The authors' processing: What underpinned the distant-metastasis classifier for papillary thyroid cancer was the set of CDR3 differences across clinicopathological groups. TCRdb used MiXCR to call clones anew from the PCR reads. TCRdb, not the original authors, processed these V and J calls. The sample has about 69,000 clones; 14% are singletons. There are many counts of this clone. The antigen is undetermined. V lost 3 bases to trimming and J lost 6 bases, with 15 bases between them. The CDR3 length is 14 residues. Per germline, CDR1 MNHEY and CDR2 SMNVEV (reference sequence).

The sample was blood. The V call is TRBV27, the J call TRBJ2-7; either TRBD1 or TRBD2 may supply D (5 bases each). The sequence derives from a male donor with papillary thyroid cancer or a benign thyroid nodule (not recorded which). Some clones in this sample may be carry-over from other donors' samples. The CDR3 here is CASSFAGSSSEQYF. The CDR3 DNA sequence: TGTGCCAGCAGTTTTGCAGGGAGTAGTAGCGAGCAGTACTTC.